The sequence of this T cell receptor beta chain was determined in a study of shared clonotypes between healthy human individuals. General study findings and limits: Even with large depth, rarefaction showed that sorted-subset sequencing was incomplete.

Over several immunoSEQ plates, each subset's genomic DNA was distributed in even portions. Per the original data handling: Quality scores were absent from the junction-only immunoSEQ sequences, so filtering differed. The protocol was immunoSEQ multiplex PCR, while the TCRdb copy is restricted to in-frame clones and leaves out a portion. That table furnishes V, J and clone size, whereas the DNA furnished D and trimming. The data hold hundreds of thousands of clones, with 90% to 98% observed a single time. The CDR3 is made up of 15 amino acids. The V and J ends lost 5 bases and 4 bases respectively, with 14 bases between them. From germline, CDR1 is MDHEN and CDR2 SYDVKM. As regards this clone: What it binds is not known.

As defined, naive CD8 cells were CD45RO-negative and positively selected for CCR7, with terminally differentiated effector memory CD45RA+ cells excluded. The V call is TRBV28, the J call TRBJ1-4, with D possibly being TRBD1 (5 bases). Sequencing input: naive CD8+ T cells sorted from blood. The source of this sequence is a man aged 30 to 45 in good health. Here the CDR3 reads CASSPQGSGNEKLFF. CDR3 coding DNA: TGTGCCAGCAGTCCTCAGGGTTCAGGTAATGAAAAACTGTTTTTT.